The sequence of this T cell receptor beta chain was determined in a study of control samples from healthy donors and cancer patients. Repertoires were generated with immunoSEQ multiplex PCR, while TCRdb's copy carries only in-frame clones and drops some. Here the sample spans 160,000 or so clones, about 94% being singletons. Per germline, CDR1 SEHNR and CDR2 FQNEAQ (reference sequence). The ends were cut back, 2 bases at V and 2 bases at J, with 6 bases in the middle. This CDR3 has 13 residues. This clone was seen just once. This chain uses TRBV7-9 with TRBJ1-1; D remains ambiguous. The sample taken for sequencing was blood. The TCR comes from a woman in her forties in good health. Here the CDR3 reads CASSLSGNTEAFF. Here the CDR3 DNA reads TGTGCCAGCAGCTTATCAGGAAACACTGAAGCTTTCTTT.